The present T cell receptor beta chain was sequenced within a study of cytomegalovirus exposure and HLA in healthy donors. Study outcomes and limitations: Reported performance of the classifier showed diagnosis of cytomegalovirus status with high specificity and sensitivity.

In regard to this clone: Its antigen is as yet unknown.

Donors came from a validation cohort of some 130 subjects, distinct from the first 666-subject cohort. Produced via immunoSEQ multiplex PCR; TCRdb's table is partial and in-frame only. The sample includes some 340,000 clones, about 85% of them seen just once. From germline, CDR1 is KGHSH and CDR2 LQKENI. This CDR3 has 14 amino acids. Trimming stripped 3 bases from V and 5 bases from J, with 13 bases between. Sequencing input: PBMCs. The chain uses TRBV18 and TRBJ1-2; D call uncertain. The TCR comes from a woman aged 25-40 years in good health and CMV-seropositive. Here the CDR3 reads CASSPGQIEYGYTF. The CDR3 nucleotides read TGTGCCAGCTCACCTGGCCAGATCGAATATGGCTACACCTTC.